Below are 32 T cell receptor beta chains sequenced from a single sample in a study of OX40 agonist ivuxolimab in advanced cancers. Measured with immunoSEQ multiplex PCR; TCRdb has only the in-frame clones, and not every one. This sample has about 160,000 clones, with roughly 92% found just once. The sequenced sample was CD4+ or CD8+ T cells sorted from blood, obtained in a trial of the OX40 agonist ivuxolimab. These TCRs come from an adult with an advanced solid tumor such as melanoma, head and neck, liver or kidney cancer.

The chain uses TRBV19 and TRBJ1-4; D unclear. Between the trimmed V and J ends, which lost 3 bases and 3 bases, there was a span of 8 bases. Per the germline V gene, CDR1 is LNHDA and CDR2 is SQIVND (reference sequence). The CDR3 loop spans 14 amino acids. For the CDR3, the DNA is TGTGCCAGTAGTATCTATCATTCTAATGAAAAACTGTTTTTT. Translated: CASSIYHSNEKLFF.

V and J are TRBV5-3 and TRBJ1-1, with 9 nucleotides matching TRBD1. TRBV5-3 is labeled an ORF, and its function is uncertain. With 3 bases clipped from V and 1 base from J, the junction kept 7 bases outside the gene matches. CDR3 length equals 16 residues. In nucleotides, the CDR3 is TGTGCCAGAAGCTATGGACAGGGGCACCCGAACACTGAAGCTTTCTTT. This sequence encodes CARSYGQGHPNTEAFF.

The chain uses TRBV29-1 and TRBJ2-5; no definite D call. Germline assignment: CDR1 SQVTM and CDR2 ANQGSEA. V was pared by 5 bases and J by 1 base, with 8 bases between. The CDR3 sequence is 12 residues long. CDR3 amino acids: CSVSRAQETQYF. The CDR3 DNA reads as TGCAGCGTTTCCCGGGCCCAAGAGACCCAGTACTTC.

The chain combines TRBV19 with TRBJ2-7; D gene ambiguous. The CDR3 covers 13 residues. Germline V CDR1 and CDR2: LNHDA, SQIVND (reference sequence). The germline V and J ends were trimmed by 4 bases and 9 bases, with 16 bases remaining between them. The CDR3 spells CASSTPGSVVQYF. The CDR3 DNA follows: TGTGCCAGTAGTACCCCGGGTTCGGTTGTGCAGTACTTC. The full variable domain, with the rest looked up from reference TRBV19 and TRBJ2-7, is DGGITQSPKYLFRKEGQNVTLSCEQNLNHDAMYWYRQDPGQGLRLIYYSQIVNDFQKGDIAEGYSVSREKKESFPLTVTSAQKNPTAFYLCASSTPGSVVQYFGPGTRLTVT.

This clone was observed a single time. The V gene is TRBV10-1, the J gene TRBJ2-7; D is uncertain. Germline V gives CDR1 WNHNN, CDR2 SYGVQD (reference sequence). The CDR3 contains 13 residues. The ends were cut back, 4 bases at V and 3 bases at J, with 10 bases in the middle. DNA of the CDR3: TGCGCCAGCAGTGCCGGACGGAACTACGAGCAGTACTTC. This encodes CASSAGRNYEQYF.

The chain links TRBV6-5 to TRBJ1-1, with 8 positions matching TRBD1. This CDR3 comprises 13 residues. The germline CDR1 and CDR2 sequences are MNHEY and SVGAGI. Trimming cost V 7 bases and J 5 bases; bases outside gene matches: 6. In nucleotides, the CDR3 is TGTGCCAGCACCGACAGGGGATGGACTGAAGCTTTCTTT. Protein product: CASTDRGWTEAFF.

The chain combines TRBV18 with TRBJ1-1, with D unclear. Germline V CDR1 and CDR2: KGHSH, LQKENI. The CDR3 runs 14 residues. The germline V and J ends were trimmed by 3 bases and 3 bases, with 11 bases remaining between them. CDR3 in amino acids: CASSPGPRYTEAFF. The CDR3 nucleotides read TGTGCCAGCTCACCCGGCCCGAGATACACTGAAGCTTTCTTT.

The V and J genes are TRBV14 and TRBJ1-2; no clear D gene. The CDR3 is made up of 15 amino acids. Trimming stripped 0 bases from V and 4 bases from J, with 12 bases between. In germline, CDR1 is SGHDN, CDR2 FVKESK. CDR3 coding DNA: TGTGCCAGCAGCCAAGAGGCAGGTCCCTTCTATGGCTACACCTTC. Translation gives CASSQEAGPFYGYTF.

The chain couples TRBV30 to TRBJ1-2; possible D gene TRBD1, 6 bases. Germline CDR1 and CDR2: GTSNPN and SVGIG (reference sequence). With 4 bases removed from V and 5 bases from J, the gap between germline ends came to 17 bases. This CDR3 comprises 14 residues. The CDR3 bases are TGTGCCTGGATCCCGGGACAACTTAATTATGGCTACACCTTC. Protein product: CAWIPGQLNYGYTF.

Points on this clone: The same CDR3 arises from other DNA sequences in this sample as well. This sequence joins TRBV19 and TRBJ2-7; 8 bases fit TRBD1. Trimming took 2 bases from V and 6 from J; bases not matched to a gene: 9. The length of the CDR3 is 15 residues. CDR1 LNHDA and CDR2 SQIVND come from the germline V gene (reference sequence). The CDR3 coding sequence is TGTGCCAGTAGTATACCTGGACAGGGTGGTCGCGAGCAGTACTTC. This sequence encodes CASSIPGQGGREQYF. Complete variable domain (other parts from reference TRBV19 and TRBJ2-7): DGGITQSPKYLFRKEGQNVTLSCEQNLNHDAMYWYRQDPGQGLRLIYYSQIVNDFQKGDIAEGYSVSREKKESFPLTVTSAQKNPTAFYLCASSIPGQGGREQYFGPGTRLTVT.

This CDR3 reads CAWNLDGASYNEQFF. The CDR3 region has the DNA TGTGCCTGGAACCTCGACGGAGCCTCCTACAATGAGCAGTTCTTC. The chain has TRBV30 and TRBJ2-1; unclear D gene. Germline values: CDR1 GTSNPN, CDR2 SVGIG (reference sequence). V lost 4 bases and J 0 bases, leaving 13 bases between the germline ends. The CDR3 spans 15 residues.

The chain combines TRBV7-9 with TRBJ1-5, with TRBD1 identical over 8 bases. After removal of 5 bases from V and 0 bases from J, the junction contained 9 bases not matched to a gene. Per the germline V gene, CDR1 is SEHNR and CDR2 is FQNEAQ (reference sequence). This CDR3 region has 17 residues. The CDR3: CASSEGTGRFSNQPQHF. The CDR3 DNA is TGTGCCAGCAGCGAGGGGACAGGCCGCTTTAGCAATCAGCCCCAGCATTTT.

This rearrangement joins TRBV6-5 to TRBJ1-2, with D unclear. CDR3 length: 11 residues. V lost 5 bases, J lost 10 bases, and 11 bases lay in between. CDR1 is MNHEY, CDR2 SVGAGI, per germline. CDR3 nucleotide sequence: TGTGCCAGCAGTGAATATCAGTTCTACACCTTC. It codes for CASSEYQFYTF.

The gene calls are TRBV11-2 and TRBJ1-5; a possible D gene is TRBD1 (5 bases). From germline, CDR1 is SGHAT and CDR2 FQNNGV. The CDR3 has 14 amino acids. Trimming shortened V by 5 bases and J by 3 bases, and 11 bases separated the two germline ends. The CDR3 bases are TGTGCCAGCAGCCCATCAGGGATCAATCAGCCCCAGCATTTT. Its translation is CASSPSGINQPQHF.

The chain combines TRBV11-2 with TRBJ1-2; 9 nucleotides match TRBD1. Germline values: CDR1 SGHAT, CDR2 FQNNGV. V trimming: 1 base; J trimming: 8 bases; junction bases outside the gene matches: 5. The CDR3 totals 14 residues. The CDR3 nucleotides are TGTGCCAGCAGCTTAGGGGGGGACAGGGCAGGCTACACCTTC. This sequence encodes CASSLGGDRAGYTF.

The chain has TRBV7-9 and TRBJ1-2, with 10 bases that match TRBD1. The CDR3 has 15 residues. Germline-derived CDR1 and CDR2 are SEHNR and FQNEAQ (reference sequence). Trimming took 4 bases from V and 6 from J; bases not matched to a gene: 8. For the CDR3, the DNA is TGTGCCAGCAGCTCAGAAAGGACAGGGGGGGATGGCTACACCTTC. Translation: CASSSERTGGDGYTF.

The chain recombines TRBV9 with TRBJ2-3; a weak D match, TRBD2 (7 bases). Germline CDR1 is SGDLS and CDR2 is YYNGEE. The V end was cut by 3 bases, the J end by 0 bases, with 17 bases between. The CDR3 extends over 17 amino acids. The CDR3 region has the DNA TGTGCCAGCAGCGCATCCCCGTGGGGGGGCAGCACAGATACGCAGTATTTT. Residues: CASSASPWGGSTDTQYF.

CDR3 protein: CASSWTGRGREAFF. For the CDR3, the DNA is TGTGCCAGCAGTTGGACTGGAAGGGGAAGAGAAGCTTTCTTT. The chain combines TRBV27 with TRBJ1-1; possibly TRBD1 for D (5 bases). The CDR3 is 14 amino acids. V lost 4 bases and J lost 8, with 17 bases in between. Germline loops: CDR1 MNHEY, CDR2 SMNVEV (reference sequence).

This chain connects TRBV7-8 to TRBJ1-4; D gene unclear. There are 13 residues in the CDR3. V was shortened by 1 base and J by 8 bases, with 8 bases between the two germline ends. CDR1 is SGHVS and CDR2 is FQNEAQ in the germline V gene. The DNA for the CDR3 is TGTGCCAGCAGCTTAGGAACGTTGGAAAAACTGTTTTTT. Translation: CASSLGTLEKLFF.

This chain uses TRBV19 with TRBJ1-1, with TRBD1 as a possible D gene (5 bases). The CDR3 runs to 14 residues. The germline gives CDR1 LNHDA, CDR2 SQIVND (reference sequence). The V gene lost 6 bases and the J gene lost 11 bases, with 22 bases spanning the gap. The chain's CDR3 is CASRGEGQGLSAFF. As DNA, the CDR3 is TGTGCCAGTAGGGGGGAGGGTCAAGGGCTCTCGGCTTTCTTT.

The chain uses TRBV7-6 and TRBJ2-1; 16 bases agree with TRBD2. CDR1 and CDR2 from the germline V gene are SGHVS and FNYEAQ. The CDR3 has 21 amino acids. Trimming removed 5 bases from V and 2 bases from J; junction bases left unmatched: 15. DNA for the CDR3: TGTGCCAGCAGCGCAGAAGCCGGGACTAGCGGGAGGGCCAGCACCTACAATGAGCAGTTCTTC. Protein sequence: CASSAEAGTSGRASTYNEQFF.

This clone is a singleton in its sample. V gene TRBV7-3 combines with J gene TRBJ2-5; 11 bases map to TRBD1. The ends lost 2 bases at V and 1 base at J; junction bases unmatched: 6. CDR3 length: 17 amino acids. Germline V gene lookup returns CDR1 SGHTA and CDR2 FQGTGA. CDR3 DNA: TGTGCCAGCAGCTTAGTCGGGACAGGGGGGGTCCAAGAGACCCAGTACTTC. Protein: CASSLVGTGGVQETQYF.

V usage is TRBV30 and J usage is TRBJ1-2; possible D gene TRBD1, 5 bases. Germline CDR1 is GTSNPN and CDR2 is SVGIG (reference sequence). The CDR3 has 15 residues. Trimming removed 3 bases at V and 0 bases at J, with 14 bases between. CDR3 DNA sequence: TGTGCCTGGAGCCCCGGGGCCGCAGCTAACTATGGCTACACCTTC. Encoded protein: CAWSPGAAANYGYTF.

The chain has TRBV27 and TRBJ2-7; 10 nucleotides match TRBD1. This CDR3 is built from 20 residues. Trimming took 3 bases from V and 3 from J; bases not matched to a gene: 20. Germline V CDR1 and CDR2: MNHEY, SMNVEV (reference sequence). CDR3 amino acids: CASSFSRTGGLGVRGYEQYF. As DNA, the CDR3 is TGTGCCAGCAGTTTTTCCCGGACAGGGGGACTAGGGGTCCGGGGCTACGAGCAGTACTTC.

J is TRBJ2-7 and V is TRBV6-5; either TRBD1 or TRBD2 may fit D (5 bases each). This CDR3 is 12 amino acids long. The V gene's germline CDR1 is MNHEY and CDR2 SVGAGI. V was shortened by 8 bases and J by 2 bases, with 10 bases between the two germline ends. The CDR3 region is CASGQGPYEQYF. The CDR3 nucleotides are TGTGCCAGCGGCCAGGGACCCTACGAGCAGTACTTC.

This clone has only one observation. V and J are TRBV7-2 and TRBJ1-1; TRBD1 matches 7 bases. CDR3 size: 16 residues. The germline V gene has CDR1 SGHTA and CDR2 FQGNSA. The V segment lost 3 bases and the J segment 5 bases; nucleotides outside the gene matches: 12. The DNA of the CDR3 is TGTGCCAGCAGCTTCAAACCACCGACAGGGCGGACTGAAGCTTTCTTT. The encoded protein is CASSFKPPTGRTEAFF.

The gene calls are TRBV28 and TRBJ2-3; D remains unclear. Trimming pared 5 bases from V and 4 bases from J, leaving 13 bases between. CDR3 size: 14 residues. Per germline, CDR1 MDHEN and CDR2 SYDVKM. The CDR3: CASSGTRGADTQYF. CDR3 nucleotide sequence: TGTGCCAGCAGTGGAACGAGAGGCGCAGATACGCAGTATTTT. Combining the CDR3 with reference TRBV28 and TRBJ2-3 gives the whole variable domain DVKVTQSSRYLVKRTGEKVFLECVQDMDHENMFWYRQDPGLGLRLIYFSYDVKMKEKGDIPEGYSVSREKKERFSLILESASTNQTSMYLCASSGTRGADTQYFGPGTRLTVL.

The chain carries TRBV6-6 and TRBJ1-4; tentative D call: TRBD1 (5 bases). This CDR3 is 12 amino acids long. Germline V gene lookup returns CDR1 MNHNY and CDR2 SVGAGI (reference sequence). V was clipped by 5 bases and J by 10 bases, with 11 bases between them. Here the CDR3 DNA reads TGTGCCAGCAGTGGGGCTGGGGTAAAACTGTTTTTT. Protein product: CASSGAGVKLFF.

On this clone itself: Its ends do not fully match the called genes, so a read error is possible. The rearrangement uses TRBV6-6 and TRBJ1-6, with D unresolved. The CDR3 covers 15 residues. CDR1 MNHNY and CDR2 SVGAGI come from the germline V gene (reference sequence). The DNA of the CDR3 is TGTGCTAGCAGTTACGCACAGACCTATAATTCACCCCTCCACTTT. Its protein product is CASSYAQTYNSPLHF.

The chain combines TRBV5-5 with TRBJ1-5; D is undetermined. Germline V gene data show CDR1 as SGHKS and CDR2 as YYEKEE (reference sequence). Trimming cost V 0 bases and J 4 bases, with 14 bases left between them. This CDR3 is built from 16 residues. For the CDR3, the DNA is TGTGCCAGCAGCTTGGAATTTTCGGGTCGAAATCAGCCCCAGCATTTT. Amino acids: CASSLEFSGRNQPQHF.

Only a few counts were recorded for this clone. The chain links TRBV6-4 to TRBJ1-5; D not certain. With 2 bases removed from V and 5 bases from J, the gap between germline ends came to 7 bases. In germline, CDR1 is MRHNA, CDR2 SNTAGT. The CDR3 contains 13 residues. DNA of the CDR3: TGTGCCAGCAGTGACCGGGCTGATCAGCCCCAGCATTTT. Protein: CASSDRADQPQHF.

This rearrangement joins TRBV6-7 to TRBJ2-3; TRBD2 matches 12 bases. TRBV6-7 counts as an open reading frame of uncertain function. Trimming removed 6 bases from V and 1 base from J; junction bases left unmatched: 14. There are 19 residues in the CDR3. CDR3 sequence: CASSVETSGSPGGTDTQYF. In DNA form, the CDR3 reads TGTGCCAGCAGCGTCGAGACTAGCGGGAGCCCTGGGGGCACAGATACGCAGTATTTT.